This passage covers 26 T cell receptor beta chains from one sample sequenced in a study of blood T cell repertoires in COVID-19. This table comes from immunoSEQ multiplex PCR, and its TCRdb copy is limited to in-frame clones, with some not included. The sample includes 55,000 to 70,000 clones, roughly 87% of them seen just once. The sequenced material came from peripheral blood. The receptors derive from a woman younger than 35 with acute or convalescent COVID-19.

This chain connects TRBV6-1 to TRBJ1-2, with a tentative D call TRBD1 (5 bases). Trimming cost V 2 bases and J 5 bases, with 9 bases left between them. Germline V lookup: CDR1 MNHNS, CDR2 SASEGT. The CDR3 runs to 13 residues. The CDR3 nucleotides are TGTGCCAGCAGTGAATGGGGGGATTATGGCTACACCTTC. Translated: CASSEWGDYGYTF.

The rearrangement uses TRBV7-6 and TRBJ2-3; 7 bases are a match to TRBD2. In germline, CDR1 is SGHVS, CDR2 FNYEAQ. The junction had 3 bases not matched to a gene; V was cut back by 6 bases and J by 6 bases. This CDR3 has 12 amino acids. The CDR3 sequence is CASSLAADTQYF. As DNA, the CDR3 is TGTGCCAGCAGTCTAGCGGCTGATACGCAGTATTTT.

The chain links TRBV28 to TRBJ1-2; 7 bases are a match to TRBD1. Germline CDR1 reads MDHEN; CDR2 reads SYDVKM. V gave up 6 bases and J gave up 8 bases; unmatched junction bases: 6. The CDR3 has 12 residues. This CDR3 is CASRGAGGGYTF. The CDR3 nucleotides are TGTGCCAGCAGGGGGGCAGGGGGAGGCTACACCTTC.

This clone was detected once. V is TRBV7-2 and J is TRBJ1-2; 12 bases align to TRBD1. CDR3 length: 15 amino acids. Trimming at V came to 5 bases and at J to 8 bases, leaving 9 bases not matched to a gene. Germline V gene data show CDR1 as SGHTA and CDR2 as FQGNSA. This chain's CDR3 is CASSPSPGTGGGYTF. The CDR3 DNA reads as TGTGCCAGCAGCCCTAGTCCCGGGACAGGGGGCGGCTACACCTTC.

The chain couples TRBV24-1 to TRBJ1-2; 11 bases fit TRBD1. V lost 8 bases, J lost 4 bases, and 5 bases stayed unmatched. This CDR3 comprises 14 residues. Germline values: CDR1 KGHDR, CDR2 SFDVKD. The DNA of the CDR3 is TGTGCCACCAAAGAGGGACAGGGGGGCTATGGCTACACCTTC. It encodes CATKEGQGGYGYTF.

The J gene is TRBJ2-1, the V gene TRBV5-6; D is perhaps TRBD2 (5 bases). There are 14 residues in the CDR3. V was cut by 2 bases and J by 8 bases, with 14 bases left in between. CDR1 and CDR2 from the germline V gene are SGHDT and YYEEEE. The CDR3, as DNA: TGTGCCAGCAGCTTATACGGGATTGGGGATGAGCAGTTCTTC. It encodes CASSLYGIGDEQFF.

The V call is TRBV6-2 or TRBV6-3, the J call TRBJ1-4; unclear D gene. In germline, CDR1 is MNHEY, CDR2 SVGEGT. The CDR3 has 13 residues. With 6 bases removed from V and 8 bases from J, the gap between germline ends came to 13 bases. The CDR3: CASSHRQGEKLFF. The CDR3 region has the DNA TGTGCCAGCAGCCACAGACAAGGAGAAAAACTGTTTTTT.

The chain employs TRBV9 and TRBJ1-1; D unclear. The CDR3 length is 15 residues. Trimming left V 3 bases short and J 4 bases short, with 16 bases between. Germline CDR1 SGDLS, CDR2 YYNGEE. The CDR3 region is CASSDGGTPGTEAFF. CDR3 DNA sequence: TGTGCCAGCAGCGATGGAGGCACCCCGGGCACTGAAGCTTTCTTT.

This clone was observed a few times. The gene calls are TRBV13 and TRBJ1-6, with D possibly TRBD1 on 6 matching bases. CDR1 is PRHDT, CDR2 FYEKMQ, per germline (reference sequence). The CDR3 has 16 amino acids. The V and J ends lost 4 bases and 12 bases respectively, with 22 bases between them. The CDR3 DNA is TGTGCCAGCAGCTCCACCCTGGATAGCGAGGACAGACCCCTCCACTTT. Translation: CASSSTLDSEDRPLHF.

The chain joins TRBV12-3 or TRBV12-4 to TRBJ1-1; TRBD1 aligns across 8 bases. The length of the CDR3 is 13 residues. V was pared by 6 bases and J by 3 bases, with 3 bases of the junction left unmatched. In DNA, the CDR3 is TGTGCCAGCAGAGGACAGGGCTACACTGAAGCTTTCTTT. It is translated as CASRGQGYTEAFF.

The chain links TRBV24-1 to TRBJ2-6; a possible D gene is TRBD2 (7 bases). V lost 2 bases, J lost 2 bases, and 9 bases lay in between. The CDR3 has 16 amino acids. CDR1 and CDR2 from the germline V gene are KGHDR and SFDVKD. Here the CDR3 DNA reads TGTGCCACCAGTGATTCGGGGGGCCCTGGGGCCAACGTCCTGACTTTC. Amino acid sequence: CATSDSGGPGANVLTF.

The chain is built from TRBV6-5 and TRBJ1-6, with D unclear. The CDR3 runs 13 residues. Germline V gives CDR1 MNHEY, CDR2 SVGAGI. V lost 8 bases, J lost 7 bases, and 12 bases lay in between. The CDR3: CASRRGVNSPLHF. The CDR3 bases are TGTGCCAGCCGGCGAGGAGTGAATTCACCCCTCCACTTT.

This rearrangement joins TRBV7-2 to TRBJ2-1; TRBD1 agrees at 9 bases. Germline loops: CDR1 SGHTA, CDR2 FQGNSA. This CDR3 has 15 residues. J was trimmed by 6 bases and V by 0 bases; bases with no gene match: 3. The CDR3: CASSLARDRVNEQFF. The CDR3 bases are TGTGCCAGCAGCTTAGCTCGGGACAGGGTCAATGAGCAGTTCTTC.

As DNA, the CDR3 is TGTGCCAGCAGCTCCAGGGGGCGAGGCTATGGCTACACCTTC. The encoded protein is CASSSRGRGYGYTF. V usage is TRBV11-2 and J usage is TRBJ1-2, with TRBD1 identical over 8 bases. The germline V gene encodes CDR1 SGHAT and CDR2 FQNNGV. With V trimmed by 4 bases and J by 4 bases, 5 bases remained unmatched. The CDR3 is 14 amino acids.

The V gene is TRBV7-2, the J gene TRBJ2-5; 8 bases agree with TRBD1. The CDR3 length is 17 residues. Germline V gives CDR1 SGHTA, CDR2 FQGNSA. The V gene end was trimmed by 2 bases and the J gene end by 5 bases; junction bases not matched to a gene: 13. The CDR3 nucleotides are TGTGCCAGCAGCTTAAATATCCCCCGGACAGGGTGGGAGACCCAGTACTTC. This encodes CASSLNIPRTGWETQYF.

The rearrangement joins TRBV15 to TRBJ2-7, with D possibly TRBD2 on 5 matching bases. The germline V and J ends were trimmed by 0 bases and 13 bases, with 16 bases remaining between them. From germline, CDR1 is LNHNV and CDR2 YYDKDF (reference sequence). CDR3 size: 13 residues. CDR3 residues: CATSRDLRDVPYF. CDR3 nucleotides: TGTGCCACCAGCAGAGATCTCCGGGATGTCCCCTACTTC.

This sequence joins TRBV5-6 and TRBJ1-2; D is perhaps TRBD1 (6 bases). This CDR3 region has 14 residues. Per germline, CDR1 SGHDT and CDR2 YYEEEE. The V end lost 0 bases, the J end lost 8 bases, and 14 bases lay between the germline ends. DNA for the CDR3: TGTGCCAGCAGCTTGGATCGGGGGGCGGAGGGCTACACCTTC. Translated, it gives CASSLDRGAEGYTF.

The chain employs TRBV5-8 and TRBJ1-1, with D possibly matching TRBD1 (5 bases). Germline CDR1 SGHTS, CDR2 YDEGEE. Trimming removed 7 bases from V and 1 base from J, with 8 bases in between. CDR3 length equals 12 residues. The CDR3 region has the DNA TGTGCCAGCTTAAGGGGGAACACTGAAGCTTTCTTT. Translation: CASLRGNTEAFF.

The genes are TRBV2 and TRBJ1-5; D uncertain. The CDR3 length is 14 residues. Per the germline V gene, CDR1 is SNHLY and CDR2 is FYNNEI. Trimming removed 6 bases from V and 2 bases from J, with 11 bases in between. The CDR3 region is CASSIERGNQPQHF. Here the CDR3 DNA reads TGTGCCAGCAGCATCGAGCGGGGCAATCAGCCCCAGCATTTT.

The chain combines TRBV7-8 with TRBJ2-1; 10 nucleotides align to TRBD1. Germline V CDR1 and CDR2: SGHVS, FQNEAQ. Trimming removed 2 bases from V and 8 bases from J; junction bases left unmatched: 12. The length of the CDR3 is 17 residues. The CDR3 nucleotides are TGTGCCAGCAGCTTACAGGCCCCGGGACAGGGGTTCCATGAGCAGTTCTTC. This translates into CASSLQAPGQGFHEQFF.

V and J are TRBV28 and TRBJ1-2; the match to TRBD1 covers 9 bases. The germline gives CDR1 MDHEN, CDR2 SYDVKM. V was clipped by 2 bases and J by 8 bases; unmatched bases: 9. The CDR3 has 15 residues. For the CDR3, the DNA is TGTGCCAGCAGTTTAACACCGGGACAGGGCTGGGGCTACACCTTC. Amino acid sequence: CASSLTPGQGWGYTF.

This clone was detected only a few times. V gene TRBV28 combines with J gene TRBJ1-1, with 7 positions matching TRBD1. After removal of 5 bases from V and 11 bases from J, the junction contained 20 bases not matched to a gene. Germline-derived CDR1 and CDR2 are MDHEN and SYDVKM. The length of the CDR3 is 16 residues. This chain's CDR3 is CASSHPYDRDNTGAFF. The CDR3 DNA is TGTGCCAGCAGTCATCCATACGACAGGGATAACACTGGCGCTTTCTTT. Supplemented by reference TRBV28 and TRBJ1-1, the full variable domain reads DVKVTQSSRYLVKRTGEKVFLECVQDMDHENMFWYRQDPGLGLRLIYFSYDVKMKEKGDIPEGYSVSREKKERFSLILESASTNQTSMYLCASSHPYDRDNTGAFFGQGTRLTVV.

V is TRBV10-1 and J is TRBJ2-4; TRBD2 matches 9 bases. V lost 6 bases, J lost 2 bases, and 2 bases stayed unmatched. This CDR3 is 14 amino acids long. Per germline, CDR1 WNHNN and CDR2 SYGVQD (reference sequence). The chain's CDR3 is CASRSGRPKNIQYF. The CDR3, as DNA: TGCGCCAGCAGGAGCGGGAGGCCCAAAAACATTCAGTACTTC.

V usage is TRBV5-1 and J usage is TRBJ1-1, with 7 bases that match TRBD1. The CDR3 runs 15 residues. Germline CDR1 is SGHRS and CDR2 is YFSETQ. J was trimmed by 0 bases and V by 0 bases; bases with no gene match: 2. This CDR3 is CASSLGGQMNTEAFF. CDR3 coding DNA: TGCGCCAGCAGCTTGGGGGGACAGATGAACACTGAAGCTTTCTTT.

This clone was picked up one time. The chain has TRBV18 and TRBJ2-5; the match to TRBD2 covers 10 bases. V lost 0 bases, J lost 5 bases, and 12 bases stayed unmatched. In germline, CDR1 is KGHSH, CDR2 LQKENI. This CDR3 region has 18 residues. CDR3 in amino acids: CASSPPGSGGIEPETQYF. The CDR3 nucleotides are TGTGCCAGCTCACCACCGGGTAGCGGGGGGATTGAACCGGAGACCCAGTACTTC. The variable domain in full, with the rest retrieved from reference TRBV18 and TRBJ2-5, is NAGVMQNPRHLVRRRGQEARLRCSPMKGHSHVYWYRQLPEEGLKFMVYLQKENIIDESGMPKERFSAEFPKEGPSILRIQQVVRGDSAAYFCASSPPGSGGIEPETQYFGPGTRLLVL.

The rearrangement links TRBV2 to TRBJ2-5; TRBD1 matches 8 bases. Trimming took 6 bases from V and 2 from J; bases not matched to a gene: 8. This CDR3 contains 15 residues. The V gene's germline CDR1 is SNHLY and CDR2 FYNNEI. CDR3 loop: CASSGPGQEQETQYF. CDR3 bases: TGTGCCAGCAGCGGCCCGGGACAGGAACAAGAGACCCAGTACTTC.